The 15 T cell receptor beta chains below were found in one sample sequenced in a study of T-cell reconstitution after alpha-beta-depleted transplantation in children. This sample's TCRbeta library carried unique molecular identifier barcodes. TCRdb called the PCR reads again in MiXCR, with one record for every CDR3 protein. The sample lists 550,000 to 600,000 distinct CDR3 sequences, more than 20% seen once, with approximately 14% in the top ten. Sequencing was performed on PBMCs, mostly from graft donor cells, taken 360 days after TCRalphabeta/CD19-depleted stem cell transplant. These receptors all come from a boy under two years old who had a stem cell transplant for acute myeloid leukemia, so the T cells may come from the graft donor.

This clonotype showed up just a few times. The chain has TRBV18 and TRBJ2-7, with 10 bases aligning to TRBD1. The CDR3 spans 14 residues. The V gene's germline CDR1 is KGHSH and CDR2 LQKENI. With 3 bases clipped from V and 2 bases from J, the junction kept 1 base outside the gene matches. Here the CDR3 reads CASSPGTGAYEQYV. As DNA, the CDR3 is TGTGCCAGCTCACCCGGGACAGGGGCCTACGAGCAGTACGTC.

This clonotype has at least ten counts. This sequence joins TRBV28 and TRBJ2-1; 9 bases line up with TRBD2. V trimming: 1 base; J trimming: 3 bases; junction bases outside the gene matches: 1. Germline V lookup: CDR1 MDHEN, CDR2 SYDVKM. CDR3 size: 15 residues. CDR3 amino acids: CASSLYSGGYNEQFF. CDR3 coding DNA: TGTGCCAGCAGTTTATATAGCGGGGGCTACAATGAGCAGTTCTTC. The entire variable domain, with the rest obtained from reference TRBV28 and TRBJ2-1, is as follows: DVKVTQSSRYLVKRTGEKVFLECVQDMDHENMFWYRQDPGLGLRLIYFSYDVKMKEKGDIPEGYSVSREKKERFSLILESASTNQTSMYLCASSLYSGGYNEQFFGPGTRLTVL.

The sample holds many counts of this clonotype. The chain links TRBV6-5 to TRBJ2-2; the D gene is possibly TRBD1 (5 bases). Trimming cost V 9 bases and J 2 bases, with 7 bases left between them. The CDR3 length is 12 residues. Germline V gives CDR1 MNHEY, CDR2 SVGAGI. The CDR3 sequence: CASQGNTGELFF. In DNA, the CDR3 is TGTGCCAGTCAGGGAAACACCGGGGAGCTGTTTTTT.

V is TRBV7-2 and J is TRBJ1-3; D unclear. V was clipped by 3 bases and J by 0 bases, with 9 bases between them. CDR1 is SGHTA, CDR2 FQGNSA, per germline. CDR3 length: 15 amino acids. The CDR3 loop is CASSFSASSGNTIYF. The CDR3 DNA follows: TGTGCCAGCAGCTTTTCAGCTAGCTCTGGAAACACCATATATTTT.

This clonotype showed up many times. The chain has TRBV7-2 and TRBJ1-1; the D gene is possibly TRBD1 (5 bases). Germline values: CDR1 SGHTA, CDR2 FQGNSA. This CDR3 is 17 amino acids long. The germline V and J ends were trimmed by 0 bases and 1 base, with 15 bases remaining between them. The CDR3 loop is CASSLAFPGAGNTEAFF. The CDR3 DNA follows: TGTGCCAGCAGCTTAGCTTTCCCCGGGGCAGGGAACACTGAAGCTTTCTTT.

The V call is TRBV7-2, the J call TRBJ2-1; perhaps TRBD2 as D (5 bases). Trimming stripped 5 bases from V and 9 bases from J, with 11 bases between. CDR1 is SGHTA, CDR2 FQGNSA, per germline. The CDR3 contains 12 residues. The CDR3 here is CASSGLMGEQFF. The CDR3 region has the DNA TGTGCCAGCAGCGGACTGATGGGTGAGCAGTTCTTC.

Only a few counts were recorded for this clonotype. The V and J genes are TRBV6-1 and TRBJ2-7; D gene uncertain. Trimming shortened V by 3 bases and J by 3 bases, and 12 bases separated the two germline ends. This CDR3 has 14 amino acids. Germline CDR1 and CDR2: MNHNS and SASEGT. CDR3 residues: CASSDSWGNYEQYV. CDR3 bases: TGTGCCAGCAGTGATTCGTGGGGTAACTACGAGCAGTACGTC.

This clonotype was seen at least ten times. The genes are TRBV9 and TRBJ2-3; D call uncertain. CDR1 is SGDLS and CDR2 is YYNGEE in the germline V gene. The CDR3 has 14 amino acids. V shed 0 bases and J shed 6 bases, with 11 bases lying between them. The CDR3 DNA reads TGTGCCAGCAGCGTAGGGCGCGGTAGGGATACGCAGTATTTT. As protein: CASSVGRGRDTQYF.

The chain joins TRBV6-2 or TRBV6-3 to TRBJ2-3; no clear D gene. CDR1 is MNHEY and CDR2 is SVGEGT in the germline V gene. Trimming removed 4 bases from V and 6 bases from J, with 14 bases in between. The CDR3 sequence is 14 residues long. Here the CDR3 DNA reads TGTGCCAGCAGTTTTCGGGCAGCAACGGATACGCAGTATTTT. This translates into CASSFRAATDTQYF.

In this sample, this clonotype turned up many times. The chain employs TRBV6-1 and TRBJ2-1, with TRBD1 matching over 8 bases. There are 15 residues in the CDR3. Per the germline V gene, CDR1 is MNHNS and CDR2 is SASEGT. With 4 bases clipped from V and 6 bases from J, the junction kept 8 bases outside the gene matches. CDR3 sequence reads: CASSGPGQAANEQFF. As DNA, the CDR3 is TGTGCCAGCAGTGGACCGGGACAGGCCGCCAATGAGCAGTTCTTC.

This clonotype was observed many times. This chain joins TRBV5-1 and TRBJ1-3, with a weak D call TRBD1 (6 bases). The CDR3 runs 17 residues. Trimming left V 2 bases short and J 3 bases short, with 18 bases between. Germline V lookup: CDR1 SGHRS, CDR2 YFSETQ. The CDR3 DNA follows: TGCGCCAGCAGCTTCGGGGACCGGGGGCAGTTTGGAAACACCATATATTTT. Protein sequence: CASSFGDRGQFGNTIYF.

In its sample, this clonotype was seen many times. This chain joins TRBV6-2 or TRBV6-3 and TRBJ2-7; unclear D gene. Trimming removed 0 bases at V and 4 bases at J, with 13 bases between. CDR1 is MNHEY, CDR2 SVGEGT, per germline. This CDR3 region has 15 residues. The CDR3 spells CASSYSVTNTYEQYF. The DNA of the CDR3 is TGTGCCAGCAGTTACTCAGTGACAAATACTTACGAGCAGTACTTC.

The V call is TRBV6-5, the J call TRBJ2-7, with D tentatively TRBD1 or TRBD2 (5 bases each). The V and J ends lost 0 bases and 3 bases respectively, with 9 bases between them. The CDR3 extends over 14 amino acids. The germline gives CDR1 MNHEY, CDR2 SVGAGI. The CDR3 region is CASSYSRGVYEQYF. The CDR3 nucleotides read TGTGCCAGCAGTTACTCGAGAGGGGTCTACGAGCAGTACTTC.

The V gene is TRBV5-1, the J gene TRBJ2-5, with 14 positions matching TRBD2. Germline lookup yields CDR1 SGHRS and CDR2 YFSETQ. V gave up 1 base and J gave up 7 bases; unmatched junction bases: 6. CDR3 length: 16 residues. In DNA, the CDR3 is TGCGCCAGCAGCTTGCGGGGACTAGCGGGGGAGTCGACCCAGTACTTC. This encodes CASSLRGLAGESTQYF.

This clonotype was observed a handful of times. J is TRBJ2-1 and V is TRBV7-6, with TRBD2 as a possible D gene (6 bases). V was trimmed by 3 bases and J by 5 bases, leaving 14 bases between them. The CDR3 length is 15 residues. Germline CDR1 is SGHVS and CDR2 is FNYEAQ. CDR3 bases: TGTGCCAGCAGCTTGGGAGCGGGCTTACACAATGAGCAGTTCTTC. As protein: CASSLGAGLHNEQFF.